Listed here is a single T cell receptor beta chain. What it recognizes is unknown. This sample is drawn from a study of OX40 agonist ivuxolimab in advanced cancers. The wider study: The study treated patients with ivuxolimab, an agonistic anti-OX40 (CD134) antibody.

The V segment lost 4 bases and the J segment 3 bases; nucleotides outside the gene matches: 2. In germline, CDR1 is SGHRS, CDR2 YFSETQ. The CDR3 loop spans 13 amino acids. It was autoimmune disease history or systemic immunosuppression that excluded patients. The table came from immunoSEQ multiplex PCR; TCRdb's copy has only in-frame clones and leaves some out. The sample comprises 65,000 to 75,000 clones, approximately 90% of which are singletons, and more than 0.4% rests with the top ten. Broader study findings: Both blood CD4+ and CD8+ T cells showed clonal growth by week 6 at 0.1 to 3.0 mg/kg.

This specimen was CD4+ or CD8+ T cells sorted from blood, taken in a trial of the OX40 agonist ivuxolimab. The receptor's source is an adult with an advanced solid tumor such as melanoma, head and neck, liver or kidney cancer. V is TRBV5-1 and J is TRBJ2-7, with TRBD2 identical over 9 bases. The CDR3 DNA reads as TGCGCCAGCAGCGTTAGCGGGAGCTACGAGCAGTACTTC. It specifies CASSVSGSYEQYF.